A single TCR beta chain is shown here with its context. The CDR3 spans 15 residues. In germline, CDR1 is ENHRY, CDR2 SYGVKD. The trim removed 8 bases at V and 4 bases at J, leaving 11 bases unmatched. The source of the sample is a study of graft-versus-host responses after intestinal transplantation. Whole-study context: All of the recipients had induction that used anti-thymocyte globulin, then tacrolimus and steroids for around three years. Points from the study as a whole: Researchers found GvH clones in recipient marrow, and some showed up first in ileum or blood.

The data were produced by immunoSEQ multiplex PCR, yet TCRdb's version contains in-frame clones alone and is incomplete. This table holds 21,000 or so clones, 55% to 60% found once. The chain joins TRBV10-3 to TRBJ2-1; 7 bases align to TRBD1. This clonotype originated in a human patient who received an intestinal transplant. The sequencing here drew on alloreactive CD4+ T cells from a mixed lymphocyte reaction culture, taken before intestinal transplant. Subset in this sample: CFSE-low proliferating T cells sorted from roughly 6-day pre-transplant mixed lymphocyte reaction (GvH or HvG direction). The CDR3 DNA reads TGTGCCATCGCTAAAACAGGGGTGGCTTACAATGAGCAGTTCTTC. Its translation is CAIAKTGVAYNEQFF.